These 20 T cell receptor beta chains originate from one sample sequenced in a study of siplizumab effects on memory and regulatory T cells (dated by TCRdb to about 2019). Library prep was done by the immunoSEQ multiplex PCR assay. TCRdb carries this immuneACCESS record with in-frame sequences only. Its versions omit some clonotypes, under half of them owing to an unresolved V gene in the studies checked, with the rest unexplained. This sample lists 110,000 or so clones; 80% to 95% were detected once. The ten largest make up approximately 0.17% of the sample. The sample comprised non-Treg CD4+ T cells sorted from blood. This specimen's cell subset or site label, per the study, means: FACS-sorted unstimulated CD4+ non-regulatory T cells. The receptors here all came from a human donor in good health.

V gene TRBV30 combines with J gene TRBJ2-3, with a tentative D call TRBD2 (6 bases). Looked up from germline, CDR1 is GTSNPN and CDR2 is SVGIG (reference sequence). This CDR3 comprises 12 residues. V lost 8 bases to trimming and J lost 5 bases, with 14 bases between them. The CDR3: CARTTGRDTQYF. In DNA form, the CDR3 reads TGTGCCAGGACTACCGGGAGAGATACGCAGTATTTT.

This chain joins TRBV13 and TRBJ1-2; D remains ambiguous. Looked up from germline, CDR1 is PRHDT and CDR2 is FYEKMQ (reference sequence). Trimming stripped 2 bases from V and 7 bases from J, with 5 bases between. The CDR3 totals 11 residues. CDR3 DNA sequence: TGTGCCAGCAGCTTAAGCGCTGGCTACACCTTC. This encodes CASSLSAGYTF.

This chain joins TRBV28 and TRBJ2-5, with 10 bases aligning to TRBD2. The CDR3 loop spans 18 amino acids. V lost 3 bases to trimming and J lost 2 bases; unmatched junction nucleotides: 12. From germline, CDR1 is MDHEN and CDR2 SYDVKM. DNA of the CDR3: TGTGCCAGCAGTTTGCTGTTAGCGGGGGGCACACAACAAGAGACCCAGTACTTC. Amino acid sequence: CASSLLLAGGTQQETQYF. The whole variable domain, filled in from reference TRBV28 and TRBJ2-5, reads DVKVTQSSRYLVKRTGEKVFLECVQDMDHENMFWYRQDPGLGLRLIYFSYDVKMKEKGDIPEGYSVSREKKERFSLILESASTNQTSMYLCASSLLLAGGTQQETQYFGPGTRLLVL.

The chain links TRBV7-3 to TRBJ2-5; tentative D call: TRBD1 (6 bases). The CDR3 runs 15 residues. Germline values: CDR1 SGHTA, CDR2 FQGTGA. The V end was cut by 2 bases, the J end by 1 base, with 11 bases between. The DNA of the CDR3 is TGTGCCAGCAGCTTATTAGGGGGACCCCAAGAGACCCAGTACTTC. Its protein is CASSLLGGPQETQYF.

V usage is TRBV19 and J usage is TRBJ2-3, with 16 bases identical to TRBD2. This CDR3 is 15 amino acids long. V lost 3 bases and J lost 10; bases outside the gene matches: 4. From germline, CDR1 is LNHDA and CDR2 SQIVND (reference sequence). The chain's CDR3 is CASSMGTSGGAPQYF. The CDR3 nucleotides are TGTGCCAGTAGTATGGGGACTAGCGGGGGGGCTCCGCAGTATTTT.

The V gene is TRBV7-2, the J gene TRBJ2-1, with D perhaps TRBD2 (6 bases). Trimming pared 5 bases from V and 12 bases from J, leaving 14 bases between. Germline CDR1 SGHTA, CDR2 FQGNSA. The CDR3 sequence is 12 residues long. The CDR3 DNA follows: TGTGCCAGCAGCCGACCCAGCGGGCCGCAGTTCTTC. This translates into CASSRPSGPQFF.

V usage is TRBV2 and J usage is TRBJ2-3, with 8 bases aligning to TRBD2. CDR1 SNHLY and CDR2 FYNNEI come from the germline V gene. Trimming removed 4 bases from V and 5 bases from J; junction bases left unmatched: 14. The length of the CDR3 is 17 residues. The CDR3: CASSGATGRGARDTQYF. CDR3 sequence (DNA): TGTGCCAGCAGTGGCGCTACTGGGCGGGGGGCACGAGATACGCAGTATTTT.

The gene calls are TRBV7-3 and TRBJ2-2; 7 bases are shared with TRBD2. Germline-derived CDR1 and CDR2 are SGHTA and FQGTGA. V gave up 4 bases and J gave up 5 bases; unmatched junction bases: 7. CDR3 length: 15 amino acids. The CDR3, as DNA: TGTGCCAGCAGCTCTTTGACTAGCCCAACCGGGGAGCTGTTTTTT. Translation gives CASSSLTSPTGELFF.

The rearrangement links TRBV6-5 to TRBJ1-6; perhaps TRBD1 as D (5 bases). The V end was cut by 7 bases, the J end by 6 bases, with 10 bases between. The germline V gene has CDR1 MNHEY and CDR2 SVGAGI. The CDR3 contains 13 residues. The CDR3 region has the DNA TGTGCCAGCACGGGACTCCTTAATTCACCCCTCCACTTT. It encodes CASTGLLNSPLHF.

Regarding this clone: One end of the junction fails to match germline, which may point to a read error. CDR3 DNA: TGCACCAGCAGCTTGGCGGACAGTTCGGGAAACACCATATATTTT. It specifies CTSSLADSSGNTIYF. The rearrangement uses TRBV5-1 and TRBJ1-3; TRBD1 is a possible D gene (6 bases). Germline assignment: CDR1 SGHRS and CDR2 YFSETQ. The CDR3 runs 15 residues.

This clone was found a few times. The chain is built from TRBV5-1 and TRBJ1-1, with D possibly TRBD1 on 5 matching bases. Germline V gives CDR1 SGHRS, CDR2 YFSETQ. This CDR3 contains 15 residues. V was pared by 2 bases and J by 4 bases, with 15 bases between. The CDR3 is CASSFLWGLGTEAFF. The CDR3 nucleotides read TGCGCCAGCAGCTTTCTGTGGGGACTAGGCACTGAAGCTTTCTTT.

This sequence joins TRBV4-3 and TRBJ2-2, with D possibly being TRBD1 (7 bases). V gave up 0 bases and J gave up 13 bases, with 12 bases separating them. Looked up from germline, CDR1 is LGHNA and CDR2 is YSLEER. The CDR3 length is 13 residues. The CDR3 region is CASSQDRGVTLFF. CDR3 coding DNA: TGCGCCAGCAGCCAAGACAGGGGGGTAACGCTGTTTTTT.

V and J are TRBV18 and TRBJ1-2; D call uncertain. Germline V gene data show CDR1 as KGHSH and CDR2 as LQKENI. The V gene lost 4 bases and the J gene lost 6 bases, with 9 bases spanning the gap. There are 12 residues in the CDR3. The CDR3 nucleotides are TGTGCCAGCTCACTACGCGGGGATGGCTACACCTTC. Protein sequence: CASSLRGDGYTF. Using reference TRBV18 and TRBJ1-2 for the parts outside the CDR3, the full variable domain is NAGVMQNPRHLVRRRGQEARLRCSPMKGHSHVYWYRQLPEEGLKFMVYLQKENIIDESGMPKERFSAEFPKEGPSILRIQQVVRGDSAAYFCASSLRGDGYTFGSGTRLTVV.

The V gene is TRBV29-1, the J gene TRBJ1-3; D uncertain. Looked up from germline, CDR1 is SQVTM and CDR2 is ANQGSEA. Trimming pared 3 bases from V and 0 bases from J, leaving 12 bases between. The CDR3 length is 15 residues. The CDR3 loop reads CSVDALGYSGNTIYF. DNA for the CDR3: TGCAGCGTTGATGCTTTGGGTTACTCTGGAAACACCATATATTTT.

A note on this clone: The CDR3 does not end in the conserved phenylalanine or tryptophan, so this is likely a read error. The DNA is omitted, as the CDR3 cannot be located on it reliably, and the CDR3 follows TCRdb's listing. The rearrangement joins TRBV19 to TRBJ1-3. The CDR3 region is 10 residues in length, termini included. The germline gives CDR1 LNHDA, CDR2 SQIVND (reference sequence). The CDR3 sequence: CASRSLDPRS.

V gene TRBV15 combines with J gene TRBJ2-3; maybe TRBD2 (6 bases). V was pared by 0 bases and J by 0 bases, with 19 bases between. The germline CDR1 and CDR2 sequences are LNHNV and YYDKDF (reference sequence). The CDR3 is 19 amino acids. The CDR3 is CATSRDLGRGRSSTDTQYF. CDR3 sequence (DNA): TGTGCCACCAGCAGAGATTTGGGGCGGGGCAGATCTAGCACAGATACGCAGTATTTT.

This chain joins TRBV29-1 and TRBJ1-2; D is undetermined. The germline V gene has CDR1 SQVTM and CDR2 ANQGSEA. The CDR3 runs to 14 residues. V was shortened by 7 bases and J by 1 base, with 16 bases between the two germline ends. The CDR3 reads CSARGIGRNYGYTF. Here the CDR3 DNA reads TGCAGCGCGAGAGGGATCGGGCGTAACTATGGCTACACCTTC.

V usage is TRBV7-9 and J usage is TRBJ2-7; D gene uncertain. Germline V lookup: CDR1 SEHNR, CDR2 FQNEAQ (reference sequence). The V and J ends lost 4 bases and 2 bases respectively, with 9 bases between them. This CDR3 is 13 amino acids long. The CDR3 loop reads CASSSTGPYEQYF. Written as DNA, the CDR3 is TGTGCCAGCAGCTCTACCGGGCCCTACGAGCAGTACTTC.

V is TRBV7-9 and J is TRBJ2-5, with TRBD2 identical over 7 bases. Unmatched junction bases numbered 4, after V lost 4 bases and J lost 2 bases. The CDR3 is 14 amino acids. The germline V gene encodes CDR1 SEHNR and CDR2 FQNEAQ (reference sequence). The CDR3 loop reads CASSSPGGQETQYF. As DNA, the CDR3 is TGTGCCAGCAGCTCCCCGGGAGGACAAGAGACCCAGTACTTC.

In nucleotides, the CDR3 is TGTGCCAGCAGCTTAAGGAGCGGGGGGAATGAGCAGTTCTTC. Its translation is CASSLRSGGNEQFF. The chain uses TRBV5-4 and TRBJ2-1; TRBD2 matches 9 bases. The V segment lost 2 bases and the J segment 7 bases; nucleotides outside the gene matches: 4. CDR1 and CDR2 (germline): SGHNT, YYREEE (reference sequence). This CDR3 contains 14 residues. The whole variable domain, remainder taken from reference TRBV5-4 and TRBJ2-1, is ETGVTQSPTHLIKTRGQQVTLRCSSQSGHNTVSWYQQALGQGPQFIFQYYREEENGRGNFPPRFSGLQFPNYSSELNVNALELDDSALYLCASSLRSGGNEQFFGPGTRLTVL.